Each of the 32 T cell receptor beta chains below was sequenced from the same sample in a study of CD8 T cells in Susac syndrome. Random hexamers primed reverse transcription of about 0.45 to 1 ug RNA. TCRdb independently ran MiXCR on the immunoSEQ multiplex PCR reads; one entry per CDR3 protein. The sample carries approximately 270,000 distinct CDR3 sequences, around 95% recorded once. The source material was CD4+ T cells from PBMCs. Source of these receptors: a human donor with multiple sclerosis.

CDR3 nucleotides: TGCGCCAGCAGCTCCCGGGAGACGTATGGCTACACCTTC. Protein: CASSSRETYGYTF. The V and J genes are TRBV5-1 and TRBJ1-2; no clear D gene. From germline, CDR1 is SGHRS and CDR2 YFSETQ. The CDR3 runs to 13 residues. Trimming shortened V by 3 bases and J by 5 bases, and 11 bases separated the two germline ends. The full variable domain, in which reference TRBV5-1 and TRBJ1-2 provide the parts outside the CDR3, is KAGVTQTPRYLIKTRGQQVTLSCSPISGHRSVSWYQQTPGQGLQFLFEYFSETQRNKGNFPGRFSGRQFSNSRSEMNVSTLELGDSALYLCASSSRETYGYTFGSGTRLTVV.

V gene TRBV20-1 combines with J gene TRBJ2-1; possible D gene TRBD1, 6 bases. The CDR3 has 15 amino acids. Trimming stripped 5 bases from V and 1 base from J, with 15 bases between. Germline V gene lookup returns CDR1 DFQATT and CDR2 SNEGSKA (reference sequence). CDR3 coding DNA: TGCAGTGCTGTAACAGGGCCCCCGTCCTACAATGAGCAGTTCTTC. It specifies CSAVTGPPSYNEQFF.

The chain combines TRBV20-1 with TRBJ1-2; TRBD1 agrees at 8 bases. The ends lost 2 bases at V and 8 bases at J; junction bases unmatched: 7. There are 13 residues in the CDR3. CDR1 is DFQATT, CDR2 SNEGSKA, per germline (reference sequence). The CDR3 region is CSARPQGAGGYTF. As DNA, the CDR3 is TGCAGTGCTAGACCTCAGGGGGCGGGCGGCTACACCTTC.

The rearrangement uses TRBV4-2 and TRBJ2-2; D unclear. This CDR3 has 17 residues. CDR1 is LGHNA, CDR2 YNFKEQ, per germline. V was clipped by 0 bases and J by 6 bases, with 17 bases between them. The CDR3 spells CASSQEAFRAISGELFF. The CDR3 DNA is TGTGCCAGCAGCCAAGAAGCCTTTCGTGCGATATCCGGGGAGCTGTTTTTT.

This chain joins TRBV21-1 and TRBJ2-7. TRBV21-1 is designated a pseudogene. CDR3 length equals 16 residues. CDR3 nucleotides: TGTGCCAGCAGCTCAAAGGTGACATGCCAGCTGAGGGAGCAGTACGTC. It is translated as CASSSKVTCQLREQYV.

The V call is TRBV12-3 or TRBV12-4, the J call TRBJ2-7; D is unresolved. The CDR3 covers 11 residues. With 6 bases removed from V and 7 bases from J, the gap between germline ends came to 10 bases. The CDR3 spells CASSKVGEQYF. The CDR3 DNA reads TGTGCCAGCAGCAAGGTGGGGGAGCAGTACTTC.

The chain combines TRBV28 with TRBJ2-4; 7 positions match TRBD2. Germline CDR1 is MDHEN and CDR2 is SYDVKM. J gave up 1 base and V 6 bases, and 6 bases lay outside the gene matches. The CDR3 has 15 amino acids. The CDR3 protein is CASSSVGGAKNIQYF. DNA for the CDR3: TGTGCCAGCAGCTCAGTCGGGGGGGCCAAAAACATTCAGTACTTC.

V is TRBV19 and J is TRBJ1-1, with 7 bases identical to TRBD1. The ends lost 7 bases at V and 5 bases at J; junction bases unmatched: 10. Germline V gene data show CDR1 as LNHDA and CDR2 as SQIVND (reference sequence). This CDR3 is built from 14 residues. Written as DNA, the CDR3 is TGTGCCAGTACCCCGATCCCAGGGGGGACTGAAGCTTTCTTT. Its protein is CASTPIPGGTEAFF. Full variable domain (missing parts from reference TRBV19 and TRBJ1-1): DGGITQSPKYLFRKEGQNVTLSCEQNLNHDAMYWYRQDPGQGLRLIYYSQIVNDFQKGDIAEGYSVSREKKESFPLTVTSAQKNPTAFYLCASTPIPGGTEAFFGQGTRLTVV.

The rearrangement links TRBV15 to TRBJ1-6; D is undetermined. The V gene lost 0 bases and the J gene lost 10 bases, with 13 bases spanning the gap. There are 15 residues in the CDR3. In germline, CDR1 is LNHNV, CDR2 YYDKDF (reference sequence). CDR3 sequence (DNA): TGTGCCACCAGCAGAGAACGCCAGAAGAGGTCACCCCTCCACTTT. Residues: CATSRERQKRSPLHF.

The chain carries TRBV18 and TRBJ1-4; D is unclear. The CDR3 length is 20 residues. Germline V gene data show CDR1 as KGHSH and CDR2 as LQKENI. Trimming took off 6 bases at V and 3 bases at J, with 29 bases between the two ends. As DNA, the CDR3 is TGTGCCAGCTCCGCTCCCCGTTTGAGGTCTTGGATGGATTCTAATGAAAAACTGTTTTTT. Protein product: CASSAPRLRSWMDSNEKLFF.

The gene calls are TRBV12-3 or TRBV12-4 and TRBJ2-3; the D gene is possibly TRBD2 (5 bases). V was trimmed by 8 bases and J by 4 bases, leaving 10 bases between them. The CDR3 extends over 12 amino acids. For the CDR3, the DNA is TGTGCCAGCGGCCTCGGGGCAGATACGCAGTATTTT. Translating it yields CASGLGADTQYF.

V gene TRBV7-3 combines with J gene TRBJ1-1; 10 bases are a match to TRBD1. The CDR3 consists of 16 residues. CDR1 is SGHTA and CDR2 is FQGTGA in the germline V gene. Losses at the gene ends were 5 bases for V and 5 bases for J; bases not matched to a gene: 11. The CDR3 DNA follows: TGTGCCAGCAGCCCTCAGACAGGGGGCGCGAATACTGAAGCTTTCTTT. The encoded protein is CASSPQTGGANTEAFF.

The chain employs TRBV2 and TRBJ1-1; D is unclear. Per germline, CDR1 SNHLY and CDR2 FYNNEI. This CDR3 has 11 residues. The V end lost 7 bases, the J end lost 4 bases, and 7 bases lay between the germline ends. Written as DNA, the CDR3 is TGTGCCAGCATAGTGGGCACTGAAGCTTTCTTT. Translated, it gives CASIVGTEAFF.

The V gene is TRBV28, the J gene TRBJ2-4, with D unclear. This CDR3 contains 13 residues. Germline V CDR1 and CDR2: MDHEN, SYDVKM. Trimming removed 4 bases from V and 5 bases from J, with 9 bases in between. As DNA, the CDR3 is TGTGCCAGCAGTTCTTGGAAACAAAACATTCAGTACTTC. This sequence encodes CASSSWKQNIQYF.

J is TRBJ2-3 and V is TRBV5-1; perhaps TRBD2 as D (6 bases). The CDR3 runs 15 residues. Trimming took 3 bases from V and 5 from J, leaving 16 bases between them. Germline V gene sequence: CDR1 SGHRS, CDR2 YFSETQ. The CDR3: CASSSVGPSVDTQYF. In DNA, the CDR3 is TGCGCCAGCAGCTCGGTCGGTCCTAGCGTAGATACGCAGTATTTT.

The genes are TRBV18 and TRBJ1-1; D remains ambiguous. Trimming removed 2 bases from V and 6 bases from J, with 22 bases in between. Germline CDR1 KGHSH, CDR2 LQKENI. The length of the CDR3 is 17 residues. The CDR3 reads CASSPSPRGDPKAEAFF. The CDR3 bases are TGTGCCAGCTCACCATCTCCCCGTGGAGACCCGAAAGCTGAAGCTTTCTTT.

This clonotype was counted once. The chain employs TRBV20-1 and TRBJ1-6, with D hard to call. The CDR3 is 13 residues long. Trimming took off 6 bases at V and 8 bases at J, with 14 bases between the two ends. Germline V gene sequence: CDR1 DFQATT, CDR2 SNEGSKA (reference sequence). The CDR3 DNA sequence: TGCAGTGCCCAGGCCCGGTTTGATTCACCCCTCCACTTT. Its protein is CSAQARFDSPLHF.

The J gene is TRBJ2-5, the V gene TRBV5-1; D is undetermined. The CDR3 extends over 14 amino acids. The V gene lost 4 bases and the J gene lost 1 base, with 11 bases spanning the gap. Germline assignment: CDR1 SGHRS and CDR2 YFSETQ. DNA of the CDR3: TGCGCCAGCAGCCTGCATGCTGGCCAAGAGACCCAGTACTTC. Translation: CASSLHAGQETQYF.

Here the CDR3 reads CSARHSLVAGTTGELFF. CDR3 bases: TGCAGTGCTAGACACTCGTTGGTGGCGGGGACCACCGGGGAGCTGTTTTTT. The genes are TRBV20-1 and TRBJ2-2; D is possibly TRBD2 (6 bases). V lost 2 bases, J lost 4 bases, and 20 bases lay in between. The CDR3 loop spans 17 amino acids. CDR1 DFQATT and CDR2 SNEGSKA come from the germline V gene (reference sequence).

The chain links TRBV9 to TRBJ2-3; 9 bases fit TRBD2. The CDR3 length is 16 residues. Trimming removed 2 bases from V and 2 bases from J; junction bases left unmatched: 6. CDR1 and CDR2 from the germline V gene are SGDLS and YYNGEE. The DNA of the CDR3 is TGTGCCAGCAGCGTTTCAGCGGGGGGCGACACAGATACGCAGTATTTT. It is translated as CASSVSAGGDTDTQYF.

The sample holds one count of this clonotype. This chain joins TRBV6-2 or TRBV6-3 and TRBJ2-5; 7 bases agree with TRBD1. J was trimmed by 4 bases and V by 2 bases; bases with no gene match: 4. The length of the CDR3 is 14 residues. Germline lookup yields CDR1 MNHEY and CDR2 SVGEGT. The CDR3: CASSYVRGRETQYF. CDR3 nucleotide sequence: TGTGCCAGCAGTTACGTGAGGGGGCGAGAGACCCAGTACTTC.

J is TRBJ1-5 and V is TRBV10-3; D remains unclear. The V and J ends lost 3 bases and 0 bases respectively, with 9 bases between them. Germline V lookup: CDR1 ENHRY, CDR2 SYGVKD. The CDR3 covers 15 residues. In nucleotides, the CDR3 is TGTGCCATCAGTGAAAAGGCCCTTAGCAATCAGCCCCAGCATTTT. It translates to CAISEKALSNQPQHF.

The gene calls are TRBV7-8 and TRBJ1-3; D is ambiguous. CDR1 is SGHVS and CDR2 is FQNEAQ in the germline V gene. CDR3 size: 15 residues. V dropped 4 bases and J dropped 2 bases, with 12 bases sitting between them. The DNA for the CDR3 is TGTGCCAGCAGCTCTCTCTGGGTTCCTGGAAACACCATATATTTT. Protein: CASSSLWVPGNTIYF.

The CDR3 DNA reads as TGCGCCAGCAGCCAACCCGACAGGGGAGGGGCTGAAGCTTTCTTT. It encodes CASSQPDRGGAEAFF. The chain combines TRBV4-1 with TRBJ1-1; 8 bases match TRBD1. The germline V gene has CDR1 MGHRA and CDR2 YSYEKL. This CDR3 comprises 15 residues. The J segment lost 6 bases and the V segment lost 2 bases, leaving 8 bases of the junction unmatched.

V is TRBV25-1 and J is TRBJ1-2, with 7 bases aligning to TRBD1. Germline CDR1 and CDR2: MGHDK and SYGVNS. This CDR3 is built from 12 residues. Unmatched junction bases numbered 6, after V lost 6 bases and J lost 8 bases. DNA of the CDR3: TGTGCCAGCAGATCAGGGGGTGAAGGCTACACCTTC. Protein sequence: CASRSGGEGYTF.

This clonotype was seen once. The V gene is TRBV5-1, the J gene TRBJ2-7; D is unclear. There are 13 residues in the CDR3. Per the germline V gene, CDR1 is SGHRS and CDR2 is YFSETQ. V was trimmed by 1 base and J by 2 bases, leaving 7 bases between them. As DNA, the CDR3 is TGCGCCAGCAGCTTGTCAGCAACCTACGAGCAGTACTTC. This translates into CASSLSATYEQYF.

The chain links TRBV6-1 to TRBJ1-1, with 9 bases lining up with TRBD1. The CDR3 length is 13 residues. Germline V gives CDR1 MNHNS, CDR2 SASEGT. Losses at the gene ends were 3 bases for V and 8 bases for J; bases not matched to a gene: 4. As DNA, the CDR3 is TGTGCCAGCAGTGATAGACAGGGGGTCGAAGCTTTCTTT. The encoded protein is CASSDRQGVEAFF.

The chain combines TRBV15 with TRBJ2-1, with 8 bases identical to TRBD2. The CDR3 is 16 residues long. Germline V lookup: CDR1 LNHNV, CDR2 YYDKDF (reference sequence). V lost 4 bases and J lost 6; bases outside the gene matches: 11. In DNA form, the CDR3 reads TGTGCCACCAGCAAGGGGGGACTAGTATCGACCAATGAGCAGTTCTTC. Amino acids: CATSKGGLVSTNEQFF.

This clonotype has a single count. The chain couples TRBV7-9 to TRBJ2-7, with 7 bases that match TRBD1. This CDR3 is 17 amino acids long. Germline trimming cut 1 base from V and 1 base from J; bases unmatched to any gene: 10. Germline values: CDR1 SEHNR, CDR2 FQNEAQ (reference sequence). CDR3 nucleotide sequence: TGTGCCAGCAGCTTAGTCGAAACGGGGACAGAGTCCTACGAGCAGTACTTC. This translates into CASSLVETGTESYEQYF.

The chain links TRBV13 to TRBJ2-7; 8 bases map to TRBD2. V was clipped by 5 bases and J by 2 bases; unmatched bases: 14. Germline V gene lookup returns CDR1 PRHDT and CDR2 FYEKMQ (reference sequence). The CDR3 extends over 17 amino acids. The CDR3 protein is CASSPTYRSSGPYEQYF. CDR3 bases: TGTGCCAGCAGCCCGACCTACAGATCTAGCGGGCCCTACGAGCAGTACTTC.

The CDR3 sequence: CATRTGGSNSPLHF. Here the CDR3 DNA reads TGTGCCACCCGGACAGGGGGTAGTAATTCACCCCTCCACTTT. This chain uses TRBV27 with TRBJ1-6; 10 bases agree with TRBD1. The J segment lost 6 bases and the V segment lost 10 bases, leaving 6 bases of the junction unmatched. CDR3 length: 14 amino acids. Germline loops: CDR1 MNHEY, CDR2 SMNVEV (reference sequence).

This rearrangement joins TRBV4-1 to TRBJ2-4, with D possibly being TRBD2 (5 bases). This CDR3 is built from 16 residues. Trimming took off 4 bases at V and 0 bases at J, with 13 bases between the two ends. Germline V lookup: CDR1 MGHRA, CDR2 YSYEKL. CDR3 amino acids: CASSPRGALAKNIQYF. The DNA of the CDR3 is TGCGCCAGCAGCCCACGGGGAGCTCTAGCCAAAAACATTCAGTACTTC.